A single sample is the source of the 20 T cell receptor beta chains below, sequenced in a study of T cell responses to AZD1222 COVID-19 vaccine. Clones were sequenced by immunoSEQ multiplex PCR, and TCRdb holds only the in-frame ones, with some missing. The repertoire includes more than 100,000 clones, 70% to 90% of them detected once, and 2% to 2.5% sits in the top ten. The sample was peripheral blood, taken on day 0 of AZD1222 vaccination. Receptors originate from an adult in good health.

Here the CDR3 DNA reads TGTGCCAGCAGCCAGGGTAGGGAACAGCCCCAGCATTTT. Translation: CASSQGREQPQHF. The rearrangement links TRBV4-2 to TRBJ1-5, with D unclear. Trimming took off 3 bases at V and 7 bases at J, with 10 bases between the two ends. Germline V gene sequence: CDR1 LGHNA, CDR2 YNFKEQ. CDR3 length: 13 residues.

The genes are TRBV5-1 and TRBJ2-6; TRBD1 agrees at 8 bases. The CDR3 has 19 amino acids. Looked up from germline, CDR1 is SGHRS and CDR2 is YFSETQ. V lost 3 bases to trimming and J lost 0 bases; unmatched junction nucleotides: 11. The CDR3 nucleotides are TGCGCCAGCAGCTCACTTCAGGGGGCCCTCAGCTCTGGGGCCAACGTCCTGACTTTC. Protein product: CASSSLQGALSSGANVLTF.

The chain uses TRBV18 and TRBJ2-1, with 11 bases identical to TRBD2. Germline loops: CDR1 KGHSH, CDR2 LQKENI. This CDR3 has 16 residues. V lost 2 bases, J lost 0 bases, and 0 bases stayed unmatched. The CDR3: CASSPGTSGSYNEQFF. The CDR3 nucleotides are TGTGCCAGCTCACCAGGGACTAGCGGCTCCTACAATGAGCAGTTCTTC.

The sample holds one count of this clone. This chain links TRBV11-2 with TRBJ1-1, with TRBD1 matching over 7 bases. Unmatched junction bases numbered 7, after V lost 1 base and J lost 5 bases. This CDR3 region has 15 residues. Germline V gives CDR1 SGHAT, CDR2 FQNNGV. CDR3 bases: TGTGCCAGCAGCTTAGTGGGCGGGACAGCGACTGAAGCTTTCTTT. It is translated as CASSLVGGTATEAFF.

CDR3 DNA: TGTGCCAGCAGCTTAGTCTCGCAGGTGGCCACAGATACGCAGTATTTT. Translation: CASSLVSQVATDTQYF. This rearrangement joins TRBV7-2 to TRBJ2-3; D is undetermined. The germline V gene has CDR1 SGHTA and CDR2 FQGNSA. This CDR3 has 16 residues. V shed 1 base and J shed 2 bases, with 13 bases lying between them.

The CDR3 is CASSPNVADTQYF. The CDR3, as DNA: TGCGCCAGCAGCCCGAATGTCGCAGATACGCAGTATTTT. V usage is TRBV4-1 and J usage is TRBJ2-3; no clear D. This CDR3 comprises 13 residues. CDR1 MGHRA and CDR2 YSYEKL come from the germline V gene. V dropped 4 bases and J dropped 4 bases, with 9 bases sitting between them.

The chain carries TRBV19 and TRBJ1-1, with TRBD1 as a possible D gene (6 bases). The germline gives CDR1 LNHDA, CDR2 SQIVND (reference sequence). The CDR3 sequence is 15 residues long. With 3 bases removed from V and 2 bases from J, the gap between germline ends came to 13 bases. The CDR3 protein is CASSIGGQRNTEAFF. DNA of the CDR3: TGTGCCAGTAGTATCGGGGGCCAGCGCAACACTGAAGCTTTCTTT.

The chain combines TRBV10-3 with TRBJ2-1, with 7 bases that match TRBD2. V shed 10 bases and J 5 bases; nucleotides not matched to a gene: 11. Germline V gene lookup returns CDR1 ENHRY and CDR2 SYGVKD. The CDR3 length is 14 residues. The CDR3 sequence: CATRSGERNNEQFF. The CDR3, as DNA: TGTGCCACCAGAAGCGGGGAAAGGAACAATGAGCAGTTCTTC.

The chain recombines TRBV14 with TRBJ1-6, with 7 bases that match TRBD1. In germline, CDR1 is SGHDN, CDR2 FVKESK. The CDR3 totals 15 residues. Trimming cost V 4 bases and J 6 bases; bases outside gene matches: 6. The CDR3: CASSPPGTANSPLHF. For the CDR3, the DNA is TGTGCCAGCAGCCCGCCCGGGACAGCTAATTCACCCCTCCACTTT.

This clone came up once. This sequence joins TRBV30 and TRBJ1-4; 7 bases align to TRBD1. The CDR3 runs 14 residues. Germline V gene sequence: CDR1 GTSNPN, CDR2 SVGIG (reference sequence). J was trimmed by 5 bases and V by 3 bases; bases with no gene match: 6. The CDR3 spells CAWSGDSLNEKLFF. CDR3 sequence (DNA): TGTGCCTGGAGCGGGGACAGCCTCAATGAAAAACTGTTTTTT.

The CDR3 is CASNPGAGPGNEQYF. The DNA for the CDR3 is TGTGCCAGCAACCCTGGGGCAGGGCCAGGGAACGAGCAGTACTTC. The genes are TRBV6-5 and TRBJ2-7; maybe TRBD1 (5 bases). Trimming took 7 bases from V and 5 from J, leaving 21 bases between them. This CDR3 contains 15 residues. From germline, CDR1 is MNHEY and CDR2 SVGAGI.

A few counts support this clone. J is TRBJ2-2 and V is TRBV2; D is possibly TRBD1 or TRBD2 (5 bases each). The CDR3 runs to 13 residues. V was shortened by 8 bases and J by 6 bases, with 13 bases between the two germline ends. Germline V CDR1 and CDR2: SNHLY, FYNNEI. CDR3 sequence reads: CASRGAWAGELFF. The CDR3 DNA reads TGTGCCAGCCGAGGGGCATGGGCCGGGGAGCTGTTTTTT.

The CDR3 bases are TGTGCCAGCAGCCAAGGGTGGTTAGGACAGGGCCTTTACACAGATACGCAGTATTTT. This codes for CASSQGWLGQGLYTDTQYF. This sequence joins TRBV3-1 (or the pseudogene TRBV3-2) and TRBJ2-3; 8 nucleotides align to TRBD1. The CDR3 consists of 19 residues. The V segment lost 1 base and the J segment 2 bases; nucleotides outside the gene matches: 14. CDR1 and CDR2 from the germline V gene are LGHDT and YNNKEL (reference sequence).

V is TRBV2 and J is TRBJ2-3; 8 bases are a match to TRBD1. The CDR3 runs to 13 residues. In germline, CDR1 is SNHLY, CDR2 FYNNEI. Trimming removed 10 bases from V and 2 bases from J; junction bases left unmatched: 5. As DNA, the CDR3 is TGTGCCACCAGGACAGGGAACACAGATACGCAGTATTTT. This encodes CATRTGNTDTQYF. Full variable domain (missing parts from reference TRBV2 and TRBJ2-3): EPEVTQTPSHQVTQMGQEVILRCVPISNHLYFYWYRQILGQKVEFLVSFYNNEISEKSEIFDDQFSVERPDGSNFTLKIRSTKLEDSAMYFCATRTGNTDTQYFGPGTRLTVL.

The chain has TRBV27 and TRBJ2-7; either TRBD1 or TRBD2 may supply D (5 bases each). Per germline, CDR1 MNHEY and CDR2 SMNVEV (reference sequence). The V and J ends lost 1 base and 1 base respectively, with 5 bases between them. The CDR3 runs 13 residues. The CDR3 protein is CASSLWGSYEQYF. The CDR3, as DNA: TGTGCCAGCAGTTTATGGGGGTCCTACGAGCAGTACTTC.

The chain combines TRBV3-1 (or the pseudogene TRBV3-2) with TRBJ1-3, with 7 bases identical to TRBD1. After removal of 4 bases from V and 0 bases from J, the junction contained 3 bases not matched to a gene. This CDR3 spans 15 amino acids. The germline gives CDR1 LGHDT, CDR2 YNNKEL (reference sequence). CDR3 in DNA: TGTGCCAGCAGCCCCAGGGACAGCTCTGGAAACACCATATATTTT. Its protein product is CASSPRDSSGNTIYF.

V is TRBV3-1 (or the pseudogene TRBV3-2) and J is TRBJ1-1; D perhaps matches TRBD1 (5 bases). V was shortened by 1 base and J by 7 bases, with 19 bases between the two germline ends. The CDR3 is 16 amino acids. Germline V gene data show CDR1 as LGHDT and CDR2 as YNNKEL (reference sequence). CDR3 protein: CASSQGTARTGGEAFF. CDR3 nucleotide sequence: TGTGCCAGCAGCCAAGGTACCGCCCGGACTGGGGGTGAAGCTTTCTTT.

This clone has only one observation. V usage is TRBV2 and J usage is TRBJ1-4; D uncertain. CDR1 is SNHLY, CDR2 FYNNEI, per germline. This CDR3 has 15 amino acids. Between the trimmed V and J ends, which lost 5 bases and 0 bases, there was a span of 10 bases. CDR3 protein: CASSSGGATNEKLFF. The CDR3 region has the DNA TGTGCCAGCAGTTCGGGTGGGGCAACTAATGAAAAACTGTTTTTT.

The chain recombines TRBV5-1 with TRBJ2-1; the match to TRBD1 covers 8 bases. V lost 2 bases to trimming and J lost 8 bases; unmatched junction nucleotides: 9. The CDR3 runs 15 residues. Looked up from germline, CDR1 is SGHRS and CDR2 is YFSETQ. The CDR3 sequence: CASSFTQGAIYEQFF. The CDR3 coding sequence is TGCGCCAGCAGCTTTACCCAGGGGGCAATCTATGAGCAGTTCTTC.

The chain has TRBV5-1 and TRBJ2-7; a weak D match, TRBD2 (6 bases). The CDR3 runs 16 residues. V was clipped by 4 bases and J by 0 bases, with 17 bases between them. Germline loops: CDR1 SGHRS, CDR2 YFSETQ. DNA of the CDR3: TGCGCCAGCAGCGGAGTGCGGGACGCAAGCTCCTACGAGCAGTACTTC. Its translation: CASSGVRDASSYEQYF.